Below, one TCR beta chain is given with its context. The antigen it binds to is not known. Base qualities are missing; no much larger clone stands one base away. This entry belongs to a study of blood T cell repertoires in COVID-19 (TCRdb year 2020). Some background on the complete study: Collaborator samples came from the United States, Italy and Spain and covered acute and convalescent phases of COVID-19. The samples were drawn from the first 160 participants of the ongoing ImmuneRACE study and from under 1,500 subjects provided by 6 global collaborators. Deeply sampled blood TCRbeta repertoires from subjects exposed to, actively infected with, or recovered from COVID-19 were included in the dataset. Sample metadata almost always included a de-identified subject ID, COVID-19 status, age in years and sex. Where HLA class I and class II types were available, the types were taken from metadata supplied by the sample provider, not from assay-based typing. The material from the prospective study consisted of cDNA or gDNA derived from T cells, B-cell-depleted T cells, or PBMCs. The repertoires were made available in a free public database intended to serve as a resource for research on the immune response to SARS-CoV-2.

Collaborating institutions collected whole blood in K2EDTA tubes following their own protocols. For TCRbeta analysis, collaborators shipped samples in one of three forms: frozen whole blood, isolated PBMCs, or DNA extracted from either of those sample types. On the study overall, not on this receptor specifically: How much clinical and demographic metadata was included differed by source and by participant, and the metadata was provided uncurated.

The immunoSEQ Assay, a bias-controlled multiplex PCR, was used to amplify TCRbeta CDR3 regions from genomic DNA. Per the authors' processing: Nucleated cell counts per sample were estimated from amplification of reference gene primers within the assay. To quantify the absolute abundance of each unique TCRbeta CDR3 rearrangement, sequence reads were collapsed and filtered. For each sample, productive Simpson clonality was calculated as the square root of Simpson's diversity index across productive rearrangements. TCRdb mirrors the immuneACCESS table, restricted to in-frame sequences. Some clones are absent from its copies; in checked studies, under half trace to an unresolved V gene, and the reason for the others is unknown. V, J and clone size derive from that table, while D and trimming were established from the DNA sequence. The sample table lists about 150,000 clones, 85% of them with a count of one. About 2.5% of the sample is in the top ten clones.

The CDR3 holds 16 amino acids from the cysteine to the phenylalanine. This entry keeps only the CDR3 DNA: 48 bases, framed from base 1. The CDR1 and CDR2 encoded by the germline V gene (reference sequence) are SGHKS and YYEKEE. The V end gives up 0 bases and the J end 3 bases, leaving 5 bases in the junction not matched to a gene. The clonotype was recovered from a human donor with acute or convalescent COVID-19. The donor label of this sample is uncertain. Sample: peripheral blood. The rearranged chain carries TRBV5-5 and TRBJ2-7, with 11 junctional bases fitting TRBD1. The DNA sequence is TGTGCCAGCAGCTTGGCCGGGGGGACAGGGGGCTACGAGCAGTACTTC. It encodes CASSLAGGTGGYEQYF.